These 9 T cell receptor beta chains share one sample of origin, sequenced in a study of OX40 agonist ivuxolimab in advanced cancers. TCRdb's copy holds only in-frame clones and misses some; the assay was immunoSEQ multiplex PCR. The data contain roughly 70,000 clones, 75% to 90% of them singletons. Source: CD4+ or CD8+ T cells sorted from blood, taken in a trial of the OX40 agonist ivuxolimab. All receptors come from an adult with an advanced solid tumor such as melanoma, head and neck, liver or kidney cancer.

Note on this clone: One end of the junction does not line up with germline, which may come from a read error. The V gene is TRBV2, the J gene TRBJ2-2, with unresolved D. There are 13 residues in the CDR3. The germline V gene encodes CDR1 SNHLY and CDR2 FYNNEI. In nucleotides, the CDR3 is TGTGCCAGCAGGGAAGCGTGGACCGGGGAGCTGTTTTTT. Its translation is CASREAWTGELFF.

This rearrangement joins TRBV5-8 to TRBJ1-1; D gene ambiguous. Trimming left V 4 bases short and J 0 bases short, with 10 bases between. CDR3 length: 14 amino acids. CDR1 is SGHTS and CDR2 is YDEGEE in the germline V gene. As DNA, the CDR3 is TGTGCCAGCAGCCTAGGGAGGCTGAACACTGAAGCTTTCTTT. Translation: CASSLGRLNTEAFF.

The chain uses TRBV7-8 and TRBJ2-3, with 7 positions matching TRBD2. The V segment lost 0 bases and the J segment 0 bases; nucleotides outside the gene matches: 3. Per the germline V gene, CDR1 is SGHVS and CDR2 is FQNEAQ. CDR3 length equals 16 residues. The CDR3 DNA reads as TGTGCCAGCAGCTTAGCGACTAGCAGAAGCACAGATACGCAGTATTTT. Its protein product is CASSLATSRSTDTQYF.

The chain recombines TRBV7-2 with TRBJ1-5; the D gene is possibly TRBD1 (5 bases). Per germline, CDR1 SGHTA and CDR2 FQGNSA. The CDR3 is 14 residues long. Trimming stripped 6 bases from V and 5 bases from J, with 14 bases between. For the CDR3, the DNA is TGTGCCAGCAGGCGGGACCGGGGATATCAGCCCCAGCATTTT. Its protein product is CASRRDRGYQPQHF.

The V and J genes are TRBV28 and TRBJ2-7, with TRBD2 matching over 10 bases. Germline assignment: CDR1 MDHEN and CDR2 SYDVKM. The V and J ends lost 7 bases and 5 bases, in that order; junction bases with no gene match: 14. The CDR3 consists of 16 residues. CDR3 region: CASIPRSLAGIHEQYF. Written as DNA, the CDR3 is TGTGCCAGCATCCCTCGGTCACTAGCGGGAATCCACGAGCAGTACTTC. Full variable domain (missing parts from reference TRBV28 and TRBJ2-7): DVKVTQSSRYLVKRTGEKVFLECVQDMDHENMFWYRQDPGLGLRLIYFSYDVKMKEKGDIPEGYSVSREKKERFSLILESASTNQTSMYLCASIPRSLAGIHEQYFGPGTRLTVT.

The chain is built from TRBV5-6 and TRBJ2-4; no reliable D call. The CDR3 is 17 residues long. Per germline, CDR1 SGHDT and CDR2 YYEEEE. The V and J ends lost 4 bases and 0 bases respectively, with 17 bases between them. CDR3 DNA: TGTGCCAGCAGCGACCGGGCCACCGGTCTAGCCAAAAACATTCAGTACTTC. The encoded protein is CASSDRATGLAKNIQYF.

The V and J genes are TRBV6-1 and TRBJ2-1; TRBD1 aligns across 10 bases. Trimming cost V 7 bases and J 4 bases; bases outside gene matches: 7. CDR1 and CDR2 (germline): MNHNS, SASEGT. The CDR3 extends over 15 amino acids. CDR3 sequence reads: CASTNDRGPYNEQFF. The CDR3 DNA is TGTGCCAGCACCAATGACAGGGGGCCTTACAATGAGCAGTTCTTC.

V is TRBV18 and J is TRBJ2-7; D gene unclear. Germline CDR1 KGHSH, CDR2 LQKENI. This CDR3 comprises 14 residues. V was shortened by 1 base and J by 5 bases, with 12 bases between the two germline ends. CDR3 sequence: CASSPLGIANEQYF. In DNA, the CDR3 is TGTGCCAGCTCACCACTCGGAATTGCGAACGAGCAGTACTTC.

The chain combines TRBV9 with TRBJ2-5; TRBD2 aligns across 12 bases. This CDR3 spans 17 amino acids. Germline values: CDR1 SGDLS, CDR2 YYNGEE. V dropped 0 bases and J dropped 9; count of bases not matched to a gene: 12. CDR3 in amino acids: CASSVGGPGLAGRSQYF. Written as DNA, the CDR3 is TGTGCCAGCAGCGTAGGCGGTCCGGGACTAGCGGGCCGGTCCCAGTACTTC.